This entry concerns a single TCR beta chain. The data stem from a study of PD-1 blockade in classical Hodgkin lymphoma. Each patient relapsed following autologous stem cell transplantation, and prior brentuximab vedotin exposure differed. Using immunoSEQ multiplex PCR, the repertoire was profiled, and TCRdb retains in-frame clones only, with some absent. The sample holds around 40,000 clones, around two thirds seen once. The TCR comes from a human donor with classical Hodgkin lymphoma. Sample: peripheral blood mononuclear cells (PBMCs), taken at baseline.

The CDR3 protein is CASSLPGTGGGYEQYF. Written as DNA, the CDR3 is TGTGCCAGCAGCCTCCCCGGAACAGGGGGCGGCTACGAGCAGTACTTC. The V call is TRBV7-6, the J call TRBJ2-7, with 9 positions matching TRBD1. The junction had 11 bases not matched to a gene; V was cut back by 5 bases and J by 3 bases. Germline CDR1 reads SGHVS; CDR2 reads FNYEAQ. The CDR3 is made up of 16 amino acids.